A selection of T cell receptor beta chains follows, all from one sample in a study of post-analysis software for immune sequencing data. TCRdb ran MiXCR on the PCR reads and lists one entry per CDR3 protein. Of roughly 650,000 distinct CDR3 sequences listed, roughly three fifths are singletons. The sample comprised blood. Receptors originate from a girl aged 2-10 years with multiple sclerosis. Both conserved end residues are part of each CDR3. The D gene is left open where the match is weak. Some rows mark clone size as missing; the rest say once, few, many or name a class of expanded clone.

.	TRBJ1-4	.	TRBV5-5	TGTGCCAGCAGCTCAACAACTACGGACAGTGCAACTAATGAAAAACTGTTTTTT	CASSSTTTDSATNEKLFF
.	TRBJ2-7	.	TRBV14	TGTGCCAGCAGCCAAGGAAACCACCAAGGTCGATACGAGCAGTACTTC	CASSQGNHQGRYEQYF
TRBD1	TRBJ1-4	.	TRBV28	TGTGCCAGCGGTGGACAGGGGGCGCTGGATGAAAAACTGTTTTTT	CASGGQGALDEKLFF
.	TRBJ1-1	.	TRBV12-3/TRBV12-4	TGTGCCAGCAGTTTATTGGGACAAGACATTGAAGCTTTCTTT	CASSLLGQDIEAFF
TRBD2	TRBJ2-1	few	TRBV28	TGTGCCAGCAGTAGCCCTAGCGGCTACAATGAGCAGTTCTTC	CASSSPSGYNEQFF
.	TRBJ2-1	.	TRBV7-6	TGTGCCAGCAGCTTAGATGCCCACAGCAATGAGCAGTTCTTC	CASSLDAHSNEQFF
.	TRBJ2-1	.	TRBV7-9	TGTGCCAGCAGCTTAATCAGGGGCAATGAGCAGTTCTTC	CASSLIRGNEQFF
TRBD1	TRBJ2-1	once	TRBV15	TGTGCCACCAGCGGACAGGGGCCCCCCTACAATGAGCAGTTCTTC	CATSGQGPPYNEQFF
TRBD1	TRBJ1-1	.	TRBV7-2	TGTGCCAGCAGCTTAGATCCGGGGACAGTGAACACTGAAGCTTTCTTT	CASSLDPGTVNTEAFF
TRBD2	TRBJ2-5	few	TRBV11-2	TGTGCCAGCAGCTTAGACAGGACTAGCGGGATGTACTTC	CASSLDRTSGMYF
.	TRBJ1-2	.	TRBV28	TGTGCCAGCAGTACCGACAGTGTTGGCTACACCTTC	CASSTDSVGYTF
TRBD1	TRBJ1-2	.	TRBV29-1	TGCAGCGCCGCGGGACAGGGGACCTATGGCTACACCTTC	CSAAGQGTYGYTF
TRBD2	TRBJ2-5	.	TRBV7-9	TGTGCCAGCAGCTTCGCAGCGGGGTACCAAGAGACCCAGTACTTC	CASSFAAGYQETQYF
.	TRBJ1-2	.	TRBV12-3/TRBV12-4	TGTGCCAGCAGTTTTCTGGACTATGGCTACACCTTC	CASSFLDYGYTF
TRBD2	TRBJ2-1	.	TRBV29-1	TGCAGCGTTGAAGCGGTGGCACTAGCGGGAGGGCCCCAGTTCTTC	CSVEAVALAGGPQFF
.	TRBJ2-7	.	TRBV7-9	TGTGCCAGCAGCCGTAGACGAGGAACTAGCAGCAACGAGCAGTACTTC	CASSRRRGTSSNEQYF
.	TRBJ2-5	few	TRBV29-1	TGCAGCGTTGATCAACAGGGAGAGACCCAGTACTTC	CSVDQQGETQYF
TRBD1	TRBJ2-5	.	TRBV10-3	TGTGCCATCAGTGAGTTGTCCGGACAGGGGCCTGAGACCCAGTACTTC	CAISELSGQGPETQYF
TRBD2	TRBJ2-1	.	TRBV20-1	TGCAGTGTTGCCAGGGAGGGCTACTACAATGAGCAGTTCTTC	CSVAREGYYNEQFF
.	TRBJ2-3	few	TRBV6-2/TRBV6-3	TGTGCCAGCCAAGGGGCAGCGTCCGATACGCAGTATTTT	CASQGAASDTQYF
.	TRBJ2-7	few	TRBV5-1	TGCGCCAGCAGCTTGCCCGACAGCTCCTACGAGCAGTACTTC	CASSLPDSSYEQYF
TRBD1	TRBJ1-2	.	TRBV7-2	TGTGCCAGCAGCTTCGACGGGACAGGGGAGGGTTATGGCTACACCTTC	CASSFDGTGEGYGYTF
.	TRBJ2-5	.	TRBV20-1	TGCAGTGCTAGAGATGGAACCGCAGGGGAGACCCAGTACTTC	CSARDGTAGETQYF
TRBD2	TRBJ2-3	.	TRBV5-1	TGCGCCAGCAGCTTGGAGGCTAGCGGGAGGGCCAATTTCCCCGCGGATACGCAGTATTTT	CASSLEASGRANFPADTQYF
.	TRBJ2-1	.	TRBV29-1	TGCAGCGCATCAACCCGGTCTGATAGGAATGAGCAGTTCTTC	CSASTRSDRNEQFF
.	TRBJ2-3	.	TRBV24-1	TGTGCCACCAGTGGCGAGGAAGGGGCCTTCACAGATACGCAGTATTTT	CATSGEEGAFTDTQYF
.	TRBJ1-1	many	TRBV5-1	TGTGCCAGCAGCTTACAGGGGAACACTGAAGCTTTCTTT	CASSLQGNTEAFF
.	TRBJ2-3	.	TRBV20-1	TGCAGTGCTCGGGGGTCCCCCACAGATACGCAGTATTTT	CSARGSPTDTQYF
.	TRBJ1-1	.	TRBV7-2	TGTGCCAGCAGCTTATCGCGGATAAACACTGAAGCTTTCTTT	CASSLSRINTEAFF
TRBD1	TRBJ1-2	few	TRBV6-5	TGTGCCAGCAGTTACAGGGGGCCTCAGGGGGGGAACTATGGCTACACCTTC	CASSYRGPQGGNYGYTF
.	TRBJ1-5	.	TRBV6-1	TGTGCCAGCAGTCGGAACAGACGGGTGAGCAATCAGCCCCAGCATTTT	CASSRNRRVSNQPQHF
TRBD1	TRBJ2-3	.	TRBV7-2	TGTGCCAGCAGCTTATTGGGACAGGGGAGCACAGATACGCAGTATTTT	CASSLLGQGSTDTQYF
.	TRBJ2-1	.	TRBV2	TGTGCCAGCGAGAGGGCAAATGAGCAGTTCTTC	CASERANEQFF
.	TRBJ2-4	many	TRBV7-2	TGTGCCAGCAGCTTACGAGAGGGAACCCTTGCGGCAAACATTCAGTACTTC	CASSLREGTLAANIQYF
TRBD2	TRBJ2-3	.	TRBV7-2	TGTGCCAGCAGCCCTGGACTAGCGGGGGGCCTATCGGATACGCAGTATTTT	CASSPGLAGGLSDTQYF
.	TRBJ2-3	.	TRBV20-1	TGCAGCGCCAGGGGTGGCACAGATACGCAGTATTTT	CSARGGTDTQYF
.	TRBJ2-3	.	TRBV1	TGCACCAGCAAGACAGGGATTAGCACAGATACGCAGTATTTT	CTSKTGISTDTQYF
.	TRBJ2-3	few	TRBV13	TGTGCCAGCAGCTTGGCCCTTATCTCGAATGGTGCAGATACGCAGTATTTT	CASSLALISNGADTQYF
TRBD2	TRBJ2-7	.	TRBV6-2/TRBV6-3	TGTGCCAGCAGTTACTCCGGACTAGCGGGAGACTACGAGCAGTACTTC	CASSYSGLAGDYEQYF
.	TRBJ2-5	few	TRBV27	TGTGCCAGCAGCCCCCATGCCGGGACTCAGAAAGAGACCCAGTACTTC	CASSPHAGTQKETQYF
.	TRBJ1-1	few	TRBV7-9	TGTGCCAGCATCCCCGGCGGGACTGAAGCTTTCTTT	CASIPGGTEAFF
.	TRBJ1-1	.	TRBV6-5	TGTGCCAGCAGCCAGGCCCCTAACACTGAAGCTTTCTTT	CASSQAPNTEAFF
TRBD2	TRBJ2-3	.	TRBV5-1	TGCGCCAGCAGCTTGGTGCTAGCGGGAGAGGTAGATACGCAGTATTTT	CASSLVLAGEVDTQYF
.	TRBJ2-7	.	TRBV11-2	TGTGCCAGCAGCTCGGGTTTACAGGGCGAGCAGTACTTC	CASSSGLQGEQYF
TRBD1	TRBJ1-5	few	TRBV5-1	TGCGCCAGCAGCCCGGACAGGCGAGATCAGCCCCAGCATTTT	CASSPDRRDQPQHF
TRBD2	TRBJ2-7	.	TRBV6-2/TRBV6-3	TGTGCCAGCAGTTACTCGACTAGCGGGAATGACGAGCAGTACTTC	CASSYSTSGNDEQYF
.	TRBJ2-4	few	TRBV19	TGTGCCAGTAGTATGGGAAGTAGGAGAAACATTCAGTACTTC	CASSMGSRRNIQYF
TRBD2	TRBJ2-5	.	TRBV7-9	TGTGCCAGCATGCGGGGGGGACAACTGGGAGAGACCCAGTACTTC	CASMRGGQLGETQYF
.	TRBJ2-3	.	TRBV5-5	TGTGCCAGCAGCTTGGGTTTTTGGACCTCTAGCACAGATACGCAGTATTTT	CASSLGFWTSSTDTQYF
.	TRBJ2-5	few	TRBV11-2	TGTGCCAGCAGCTTAGGACTATCAGAGACCCAGTACTTC	CASSLGLSETQYF
TRBD2	TRBJ2-1	.	TRBV20-1	TGCAGTACAAGACTAGCGGGAGAAAAACGGCGTAATAATGAGCAGTTCTTC	CSTRLAGEKRRNNEQFF
.	TRBJ2-5	.	TRBV27	TGTGCCAGCAGTGGGCAGGTCAAAGAGACCCAGTACTTC	CASSGQVKETQYF
.	TRBJ1-2	.	TRBV20-1	TGCAGTGCTAGCCTTGGACCGGACGGCTACACCTTC	CSASLGPDGYTF
.	TRBJ2-1	.	TRBV5-1	TGCGCCAGCATGTACCCTGGGGGGAATGAGCAGTTCTTC	CASMYPGGNEQFF
.	TRBJ2-7	.	TRBV20-1	TGCAGTGCTTGGCGCCGTAGGATAACCTACGAGCAGTACTTC	CSAWRRRITYEQYF